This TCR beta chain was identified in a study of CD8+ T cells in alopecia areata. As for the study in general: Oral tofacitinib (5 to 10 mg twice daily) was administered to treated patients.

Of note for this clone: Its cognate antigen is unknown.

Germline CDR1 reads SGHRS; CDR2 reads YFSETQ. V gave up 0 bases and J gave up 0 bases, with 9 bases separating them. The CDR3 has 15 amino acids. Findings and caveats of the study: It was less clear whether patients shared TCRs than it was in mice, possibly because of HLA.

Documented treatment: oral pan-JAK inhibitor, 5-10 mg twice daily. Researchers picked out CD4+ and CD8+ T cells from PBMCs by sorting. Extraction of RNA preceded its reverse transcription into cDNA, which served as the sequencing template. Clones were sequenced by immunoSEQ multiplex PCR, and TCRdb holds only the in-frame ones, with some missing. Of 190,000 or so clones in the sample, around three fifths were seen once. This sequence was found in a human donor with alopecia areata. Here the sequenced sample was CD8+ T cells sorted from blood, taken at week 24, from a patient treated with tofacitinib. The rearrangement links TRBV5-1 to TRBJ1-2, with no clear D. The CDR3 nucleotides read TGCGCCAGCAGCTTGGCTCGCGAGACTAACTATGGCTACACCTTC. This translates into CASSLARETNYGYTF.